This TCR beta chain was profiled in a study of T cell clones after liver transplantation. On the study more broadly: Graft-donor-reactive sequences were compared with third-party-reactive TCRbeta sequences from pre-transplant mixed lymphocyte reactions. Samples came pre-transplant, pre-randomization before withdrawal, and post-randomization after withdrawal ended. Three of eight recipients were HCV-positive; others had non-autoimmune, non-viral indications.

Thawed unstimulated PBMCs were FACS-sorted by CD3, CD4 and CD8 into two populations. The CDR3 has 16 residues. Germline CDR1 SGHRS, CDR2 YFSETQ. With 1 base clipped from V and 3 bases from J, the junction kept 7 bases outside the gene matches. The table came from immunoSEQ multiplex PCR; TCRdb's copy has only in-frame clones and leaves some out. This sample has more than 45,000 clones, with roughly 70% found just once. The sequenced sample was CD4+ T cells from blood, obtained at the approximately 15-month timepoint. The rearrangement uses TRBV5-1 and TRBJ2-3, with TRBD2 identical over 8 bases. The sequence derives from a human patient who received a liver transplant. Some T cells may originate from the graft donor. The CDR3 sequence is CASSLRGLVGTDTQYF. CDR3 sequence (DNA): TGCGCCAGCAGCTTGCGGGGACTAGTAGGTACAGATACGCAGTATTTT.